One sample yielded the 22 T cell receptor beta chains listed below, sequenced in a study of blood T cell repertoires in COVID-19. The repertoire was sequenced with immunoSEQ multiplex PCR; TCRdb's copy has only in-frame clones and lacks some. The sample holds 150,000 to 200,000 clones, 85% to 90% seen once. Sequenced: PBMCs or T cells enriched from blood (not recorded which). These receptors were taken from a woman aged 50 to 60 who had recovered from COVID-19.

This chain links TRBV7-2 with TRBJ2-3; 9 bases map to TRBD2. This CDR3 region has 16 residues. Losses at the gene ends were 5 bases for V and 6 bases for J; bases not matched to a gene: 12. Germline CDR1 SGHTA, CDR2 FQGNSA. The CDR3 sequence is CASSAVAGGPGDTQYF. DNA for the CDR3: TGTGCCAGCAGCGCCGTGGCGGGGGGGCCCGGTGATACGCAGTATTTT.

The chain joins TRBV11-2 to TRBJ1-1; 10 bases align to TRBD1. The CDR3 loop spans 16 amino acids. J was trimmed by 0 bases and V by 5 bases; bases with no gene match: 6. Germline CDR1 reads SGHAT; CDR2 reads FQNNGV. The CDR3 DNA sequence: TGTGCCAGCAGCACAGACAGGGGGCGGGTGAACACTGAAGCTTTCTTT. Residues: CASSTDRGRVNTEAFF.

The gene calls are TRBV5-1 and TRBJ2-1; 10 nucleotides match TRBD1. This CDR3 region has 16 residues. J lost 6 bases, V lost 0 bases, and 6 bases had no gene match. CDR1 is SGHRS, CDR2 YFSETQ, per germline. The DNA of the CDR3 is TGCGCCAGCAGCTTGGGATTTCGGACAGGGGGCAATGAGCAGTTCTTC. This sequence encodes CASSLGFRTGGNEQFF.

Only a few counts were recorded for this clone. Other DNA variants within this sample encode the same CDR3. V and J are TRBV7-2 and TRBJ1-5, with TRBD1 matching over 9 bases. V was clipped by 5 bases and J by 6 bases; unmatched bases: 5. The CDR3 runs 14 residues. CDR1 and CDR2 (germline): SGHTA, FQGNSA. The CDR3 protein is CASSTGQGLQPQHF. CDR3 coding DNA: TGTGCCAGCAGCACCGGACAGGGGCTTCAGCCCCAGCATTTT. Full variable domain (remainder filled in from reference TRBV7-2 and TRBJ1-5): GAGVSQSPSNKVTEKGKDVELRCDPISGHTALYWYRQSLGQGLEFLIYFQGNSAPDKSGLPSDRFSAERTGGSVSTLTIQRTQQEDSAVYLCASSTGQGLQPQHFGDGTRLSIL.

V gene TRBV18 combines with J gene TRBJ2-1; D may be TRBD2 (7 bases). V shed 4 bases and J shed 5 bases, with 15 bases lying between them. CDR3 length: 15 residues. Germline CDR1 and CDR2: KGHSH and LQKENI. CDR3 in amino acids: CASSLVRGGHNEQFF. The CDR3 bases are TGTGCCAGCTCACTTGTTAGGGGGGGCCACAATGAGCAGTTCTTC.

In its sample, this clone was seen once. The chain couples TRBV3-1 (or the pseudogene TRBV3-2) to TRBJ2-2; D is perhaps TRBD2 (6 bases). Germline-derived CDR1 and CDR2 are LGHDT and YNNKEL (reference sequence). V shed 3 bases and J shed 5 bases, with 7 bases lying between them. The CDR3 contains 13 residues. CDR3 amino acids: CASSHRGTGELFF. CDR3 DNA sequence: TGTGCCAGCAGCCACCGGGGGACCGGGGAGCTGTTTTTT.

The J gene is TRBJ1-4, the V gene TRBV7-2; a weak D match, TRBD1 (5 bases). CDR3 size: 15 residues. The germline V gene has CDR1 SGHTA and CDR2 FQGNSA. V lost 1 base and J lost 10, with 16 bases in between. CDR3 protein: CASSLDPGVLGKLFF. CDR3 nucleotide sequence: TGTGCCAGCAGCTTAGACCCGGGGGTTCTGGGAAAACTGTTTTTT. The full variable domain, completed using reference TRBV7-2 and TRBJ1-4, is GAGVSQSPSNKVTEKGKDVELRCDPISGHTALYWYRQSLGQGLEFLIYFQGNSAPDKSGLPSDRFSAERTGGSVSTLTIQRTQQEDSAVYLCASSLDPGVLGKLFFGSGTQLSVL.

This rearrangement joins TRBV5-1 to TRBJ2-2; a possible D gene is TRBD2 (6 bases). CDR1 is SGHRS, CDR2 YFSETQ, per germline. The CDR3 extends over 14 amino acids. The V end was cut by 0 bases, the J end by 9 bases, with 12 bases between. For the CDR3, the DNA is TGCGCCAGCAGCTTGGAGGGAGCGGGCAGGGAGCTGTTTTTT. Translating gives CASSLEGAGRELFF.

The chain uses TRBV27 and TRBJ2-1, with 8 positions matching TRBD2. Trimming removed 0 bases from V and 5 bases from J; junction bases left unmatched: 9. Germline V gene lookup returns CDR1 MNHEY and CDR2 SMNVEV (reference sequence). This CDR3 is built from 17 residues. The CDR3 here is CASSLSKGTRMNNEQFF. The CDR3, as DNA: TGTGCCAGCAGTTTATCGAAAGGGACTAGGATGAACAATGAGCAGTTCTTC.

The chain joins TRBV6-5 to TRBJ2-5; 7 bases are a match to TRBD1. V lost 6 bases and J lost 5; bases outside the gene matches: 12. The CDR3 is 15 residues long. Germline CDR1 is MNHEY and CDR2 is SVGAGI. The CDR3 loop reads CASRARDSRGETQYF. Here the CDR3 DNA reads TGTGCCAGCAGGGCAAGGGACAGCCGGGGTGAGACCCAGTACTTC.

This chain joins TRBV27 and TRBJ2-1; D is perhaps TRBD1 (5 bases). CDR1 is MNHEY and CDR2 is SMNVEV in the germline V gene (reference sequence). V was cut by 0 bases and J by 0 bases, with 9 bases left in between. The CDR3 spans 16 residues. The CDR3, as DNA: TGTGCCAGCAGTTTATCAGGGGATGGCTCCTACAATGAGCAGTTCTTC. Encoded protein: CASSLSGDGSYNEQFF.

CDR3: CASSPTGLEAFF. CDR3 sequence (DNA): TGTGCCAGCAGCCCCACAGGGTTGGAAGCTTTCTTT. The V call is TRBV11-2, the J call TRBJ1-1, with D perhaps matching TRBD1 (6 bases). CDR3 size: 12 residues. The ends were cut back, 5 bases at V and 8 bases at J, with 12 bases in the middle. Germline V gene sequence: CDR1 SGHAT, CDR2 FQNNGV.

The chain uses TRBV19 and TRBJ2-7; perhaps TRBD1 as D (6 bases). The CDR3 runs 14 residues. Looked up from germline, CDR1 is LNHDA and CDR2 is SQIVND (reference sequence). Trimming pared 3 bases from V and 5 bases from J, leaving 14 bases between. The CDR3 nucleotides are TGTGCCAGTAGTATGAGCCAGGGGAGTAACGAGCAGTACTTC. This encodes CASSMSQGSNEQYF.

The chain links TRBV5-1 to TRBJ1-2; D not resolved. Trimming removed 0 bases from V and 7 bases from J, with 13 bases in between. Germline loops: CDR1 SGHRS, CDR2 YFSETQ. This CDR3 has 14 amino acids. The DNA of the CDR3 is TGCGCCAGCAGCTTGGCCGGGTCAGACGCTGGCTACACCTTC. It encodes CASSLAGSDAGYTF.

The V call is TRBV6-4, the J call TRBJ2-7; the match to TRBD2 covers 7 bases. The J segment lost 2 bases and the V segment lost 1 base, leaving 8 bases of the junction unmatched. Germline V gives CDR1 MRHNA, CDR2 SNTAGT. The CDR3 spans 16 residues. CDR3 sequence reads: CASSDLGGDITYEQYF. Written as DNA, the CDR3 is TGTGCCAGCAGTGACTTGGGGGGGGATATCACCTACGAGCAGTACTTC.

The sample holds one count of this clone. V is TRBV18 and J is TRBJ1-5; D remains ambiguous. CDR1 and CDR2 from the germline V gene are KGHSH and LQKENI. V dropped 0 bases and J dropped 6 bases, with 9 bases sitting between them. CDR3 length: 14 amino acids. In nucleotides, the CDR3 is TGTGCCAGCTCACCACCGGAGAAAGGTCAGCCCCAGCATTTT. Its protein product is CASSPPEKGQPQHF.

CDR3 sequence: CASSPGTGIGGYTF. CDR3 nucleotide sequence: TGCGCCAGCAGCCCCGGGACAGGGATAGGTGGCTACACCTTC. The chain uses TRBV5-1 and TRBJ1-2; 9 positions match TRBD1. Per the germline V gene, CDR1 is SGHRS and CDR2 is YFSETQ. Losses at the gene ends were 4 bases for V and 7 bases for J; bases not matched to a gene: 8. There are 14 residues in the CDR3. The full variable domain, completed using reference TRBV5-1 and TRBJ1-2, is KAGVTQTPRYLIKTRGQQVTLSCSPISGHRSVSWYQQTPGQGLQFLFEYFSETQRNKGNFPGRFSGRQFSNSRSEMNVSTLELGDSALYLCASSPGTGIGGYTFGSGTRLTVV.

This sequence joins TRBV7-2 and TRBJ2-1; TRBD2 matches 12 bases. The CDR3 length is 18 residues. Germline loops: CDR1 SGHTA, CDR2 FQGNSA. The V and J ends lost 5 bases and 8 bases, in that order; junction bases with no gene match: 16. CDR3 in amino acids: CASSPRALLAGGPHEQFF. The DNA for the CDR3 is TGTGCCAGCAGCCCCCGAGCGCTACTAGCGGGGGGCCCTCATGAGCAGTTCTTC.

The rearrangement uses TRBV27 and TRBJ2-2, with TRBD1 as a possible D gene (6 bases). Trimming pared 0 bases from V and 4 bases from J, leaving 15 bases between. CDR1 MNHEY and CDR2 SMNVEV come from the germline V gene (reference sequence). The CDR3 extends over 17 amino acids. This chain's CDR3 is CASSLSYRARRTGELFF. DNA for the CDR3: TGTGCCAGCAGTTTATCGTACAGGGCCCGCCGCACCGGGGAGCTGTTTTTT.

This chain joins TRBV6-2 or TRBV6-3 and TRBJ2-7, with 7 bases lining up with TRBD1. V trimming: 6 bases; J trimming: 3 bases; junction bases outside the gene matches: 5. This CDR3 spans 13 amino acids. Germline V gives CDR1 MNHEY, CDR2 SVGEGT. DNA of the CDR3: TGTGCCAGCAGCCCGGGACAGATCTACGAGCAGTACTTC. Its protein product is CASSPGQIYEQYF.

V and J are TRBV18 and TRBJ1-1; D is unclear. The CDR3 consists of 15 residues. Trimming removed 5 bases from V and 3 bases from J, with 16 bases in between. In germline, CDR1 is KGHSH, CDR2 LQKENI. For the CDR3, the DNA is TGTGCCAGCTCATTGGGGAGCGCTCGGGACACTGAAGCTTTCTTT. It translates to CASSLGSARDTEAFF. The full variable domain, its missing parts supplied by reference TRBV18 and TRBJ1-1, is NAGVMQNPRHLVRRRGQEARLRCSPMKGHSHVYWYRQLPEEGLKFMVYLQKENIIDESGMPKERFSAEFPKEGPSILRIQQVVRGDSAAYFCASSLGSARDTEAFFGQGTRLTVV.

The genes are TRBV7-3 and TRBJ2-1; 7 bases align to TRBD1. This CDR3 comprises 15 residues. CDR1 is SGHTA, CDR2 FQGTGA, per germline. J was trimmed by 9 bases and V by 5 bases; bases with no gene match: 13. For the CDR3, the DNA is TGTGCCAGCAGCCCCCCAGGGGGACGCGGTACTGAGCAGTTCTTC. Translating it yields CASSPPGGRGTEQFF.